This is a list of T cell receptor beta chains from one sample in a study of T cell responses to AZD1222 COVID-19 vaccine. Assay used: immunoSEQ multiplex PCR; TCRdb lists only in-frame clones, some missing. This table has 95,000 to 150,000 clones, around 89% appearing once. The source was peripheral blood, collected on day 0 of AZD1222 vaccination. The receptors come from an adult in good health. Each CDR3 is given with its conserved first and last residue. Fields, in order: clone size, V gene, CDR3 protein. Rows may omit the clone size; those that give it use once, few, many or a size class.

>-|TRBV27
CASSGVGSSGANVLTF
>-|TRBV6-1
CASSEWLQGSSTDTQYF
>-|TRBV7-2
CASSSQGAGYGYTF
>once|TRBV5-4
CASARNTGELFF
>-|TRBV7-9
CASSLLAGGPNTQYF
>-|TRBV6-2/TRBV6-3
CASSSGTGIQPQHF
>-|TRBV6-5
CASSTVPSSGNTIYF
>few|TRBV7-3
CASSLSAGTGGRTDTQYF
>-|TRBV15
CATSRGQASTDTQYF
>-|TRBV21-1
CASSKLERGEPYEQYF
>-|TRBV6-2/TRBV6-3
CASSYKGAAEAFF
>-|TRBV9
CASSTLGELFF
>-|TRBV7-9
CASSLVYGEKLFF
>-|TRBV7-2
CASSWGQVGQFSPLHF
>-|TRBV19
CASSIVGNSNQPQHF
>-|TRBV5-1
CASSLDGNYGYTF
>-|TRBV5-5
CASSLGQGSSYEQYF
>-|TRBV7-2
CASSLQQGTPNYGYTF
>-|TRBV7-2
CASSLGTGAPHEKLFF
>-|TRBV6-5
CASSWGLDTEAFF
>-|TRBV28
CASSLGGAAYGYTF
>-|TRBV2
CASSEIGGANNSPLHF
>-|TRBV21-1
CASSKAPGRGNQPQHF
>-|TRBV2
CAGSGGNTEAFF
>-|TRBV5-6
CAPKESQGMVLGTEAFF
>-|TRBV5-4
CASSLAGGDGETQYF
>-|TRBV7-9
CASSYTTGAETQYF
>-|TRBV19
CASSPPGGRYGYTF
>-|TRBV19
CATRALSSGNTIYF
>-|TRBV9
CASSPLGGTEAFF
>-|TRBV5-1
CASSPSPIAGENEQFF
>-|TRBV5-6
CASTLGGRGYEQYF
>-|TRBV7-2
CASSLDRNTEAFF
>-|TRBV7-2
CASSFWGAGTDTQYF
>-|TRBV5-5
CASSLGLWANTGELFF
>-|TRBV7-9
CASTAATNEKLFF
>-|TRBV19
CATTTGRGVYEQFF
>medium-sized|TRBV9
CASSVGWGRSDEQYF